The 19 T cell receptor beta chains presented below share a single source sample, sequenced in a study of T cell repertoires in ileal Crohn's disease (dated by TCRdb to between 2018 and 2021). The method was the immunoSEQ multiplex PCR assay. TCRdb mirrors the immuneACCESS table, restricted to in-frame sequences. Some clones are absent from its copies; in checked studies, under half trace to an unresolved V gene, and the reason for the others is unknown. The sample data list about 15,000 clones, and 50% to 75% of these were observed just once. Around 6.1% of the sample is in the top ten clones. Sequencing used ileal tissue. All receptors come from an adult with Crohn's disease.

This clone was recorded a few times. V is TRBV4-1 and J is TRBJ2-7; 7 bases match TRBD2. Germline V CDR1 and CDR2: MGHRA, YSYEKL. Trimming took 3 bases from V and 3 from J; bases not matched to a gene: 8. CDR3 length: 15 residues. The CDR3 nucleotides are TGCGCCAGCAGCCACCCCGGGACTAATCTCTACGAGCAGTACTTC. Translation: CASSHPGTNLYEQYF.

V usage is TRBV27 and J usage is TRBJ2-7; TRBD2 matches 10 bases. CDR1 is MNHEY and CDR2 is SMNVEV in the germline V gene (reference sequence). With V trimmed by 3 bases and J by 5 bases, 7 bases remained unmatched. This CDR3 is 15 amino acids long. The CDR3 sequence: CASSFTYLAGDEQYF. The CDR3 DNA follows: TGTGCCAGCAGTTTCACATACCTAGCGGGAGACGAGCAGTACTTC.

The chain recombines TRBV6-5 with TRBJ1-1, with 9 bases lining up with TRBD1. The trim removed 6 bases at V and 5 bases at J, leaving 4 bases unmatched. CDR3 size: 13 residues. Germline-derived CDR1 and CDR2 are MNHEY and SVGAGI. DNA of the CDR3: TGTGCCAGCAGCTACAGGGGGCTGACTGAAGCTTTCTTT. It specifies CASSYRGLTEAFF.

CDR3 nucleotide sequence: TGTGCCAGCAGTTACTCGACAGGACAGGGAAACACCTTC. Protein: CASSYSTGQGNTF. This chain uses TRBV6-5 with TRBJ1-2, with 8 bases fitting TRBD1. Trimming cost V 0 bases and J 12 bases; bases outside gene matches: 6. The length of the CDR3 is 13 residues. Germline assignment: CDR1 MNHEY and CDR2 SVGAGI.

The DNA of the CDR3 is TGTGCCAGCAGCTCCGGGGCGAGGAGGGAGAATGAAAAACTGTTTTTT. It encodes CASSSGARRENEKLFF. The gene calls are TRBV11-1 and TRBJ1-4, with a possible D match to TRBD1 (5 bases). This CDR3 has 16 residues. Germline V gives CDR1 SGHAT, CDR2 FQDESV (reference sequence). Trimming stripped 4 bases from V and 5 bases from J, with 17 bases between.

V is TRBV7-9 and J is TRBJ1-2; D is possibly TRBD1 (5 bases). V dropped 5 bases and J dropped 3 bases, with 19 bases sitting between them. Germline lookup yields CDR1 SEHNR and CDR2 FQNEAQ (reference sequence). The CDR3 spans 16 residues. CDR3 residues: CASSLLTGQGYYGYTF. The CDR3 DNA is TGTGCCAGCAGCCTACTTACCGGGCAGGGCTACTATGGCTACACCTTC.

For the CDR3, the DNA is TGTGCCAGCAGTTACAGAACGGGAACGACAGATACGCAGTATTTT. Protein product: CASSYRTGTTDTQYF. The chain links TRBV6-5 to TRBJ2-3, with D possibly TRBD2 on 5 matching bases. The CDR3 has 15 residues. Per the germline V gene, CDR1 is MNHEY and CDR2 is SVGAGI. With 2 bases removed from V and 3 bases from J, the gap between germline ends came to 12 bases.

This chain uses TRBV5-1 with TRBJ2-6; 9 nucleotides match TRBD1. Germline V gene sequence: CDR1 SGHRS, CDR2 YFSETQ. The trim removed 4 bases at V and 0 bases at J, leaving 14 bases unmatched. The CDR3 length is 20 residues. Here the CDR3 DNA reads TGCGCCAGCAGCCGTGTGACAGGGGGGCTAAGATACTCTGGGGCCAACGTCCTGACTTTC. Its translation: CASSRVTGGLRYSGANVLTF.

This clone came up a few times. The chain employs TRBV7-2 and TRBJ1-2; TRBD1 is a possible D gene (6 bases). The CDR3 is made up of 14 amino acids. Per the germline V gene, CDR1 is SGHTA and CDR2 is FQGNSA. The germline V and J ends were trimmed by 1 base and 6 bases, with 12 bases remaining between them. The CDR3 region has the DNA TGTGCCAGCAGCTTAGAAGGGGGGAGGGATGGCTACACCTTC. Translated: CASSLEGGRDGYTF.

The rearrangement uses TRBV30 and TRBJ2-7, with 11 positions matching TRBD2. This CDR3 is built from 11 residues. Germline V gives CDR1 GTSNPN, CDR2 SVGIG (reference sequence). CDR3 residues: CGSGRAGEQYF. CDR3 nucleotide sequence: TGTGGTAGCGGGAGGGCCGGAGAGCAGTACTTC. Full variable domain (rest looked up from reference TRBV30 and TRBJ2-7): SQTIHQWPATLVQPVGSPLSLECTVEGTSNPNLYWYRQAAGRGLQLLFYSVGIGQISSEVPQNLSASRPQDRQFILSSKKLLLSDSGFYLCGSGRAGEQYFGPGTRLTVT.

V usage is TRBV5-1 and J usage is TRBJ1-1; unclear D gene. The CDR3 runs 13 residues. V was trimmed by 0 bases and J by 4 bases, leaving 7 bases between them. Germline V gene sequence: CDR1 SGHRS, CDR2 YFSETQ. CDR3 region: CASSLERSTEAFF. The CDR3 nucleotides are TGCGCCAGCAGCTTGGAGCGCAGCACTGAAGCTTTCTTT.

This clone has just a few counts. The V gene is TRBV10-2, the J gene TRBJ2-7, with D possibly being TRBD2 (6 bases). Between the trimmed V and J ends, which lost 7 bases and 0 bases, there was a span of 22 bases. This CDR3 is built from 17 residues. Germline V lookup: CDR1 WSHSY, CDR2 SAAADI. The CDR3 DNA reads as TGCGCCAGCATAAGAGATCCGGGGGAGTTTCGCTCCTACGAGCAGTACTTC. As protein: CASIRDPGEFRSYEQYF.

Only one count was recorded for this clone. The J gene is TRBJ1-3, the V gene TRBV4-3; D gene ambiguous. V lost 0 bases and J 4 bases, leaving 10 bases between the germline ends. The germline gives CDR1 LGHNA, CDR2 YSLEER. The CDR3 covers 15 residues. For the CDR3, the DNA is TGCGCCAGCAGCCAAGACGCGGGTCAAGGAAACACCATATATTTT. Protein sequence: CASSQDAGQGNTIYF.

CDR3 nucleotides: TGTGCCAGCAGCTTAGGTAGCGGTACGAACACCGGGGAGCTGTTTTTT. It specifies CASSLGSGTNTGELFF. This chain links TRBV7-2 with TRBJ2-2; D may be TRBD2 (6 bases). This CDR3 has 16 residues. Trimming removed 1 base from V and 0 bases from J, with 9 bases in between. The germline CDR1 and CDR2 sequences are SGHTA and FQGNSA.

The V and J genes are TRBV28 and TRBJ1-2; possible D gene TRBD1, 5 bases. This CDR3 is built from 14 residues. Germline V gene lookup returns CDR1 MDHEN and CDR2 SYDVKM. Between the trimmed V and J ends, which lost 3 bases and 2 bases, there was a span of 10 bases. This CDR3 reads CASSFSRGNYGYTF. CDR3 bases: TGTGCCAGCAGTTTCAGTAGGGGAAACTATGGCTACACCTTC.

The V call is TRBV29-1, the J call TRBJ2-2; 11 nucleotides match TRBD1. V shed 8 bases and J 4 bases; nucleotides not matched to a gene: 3. The CDR3 loop spans 13 amino acids. Germline V gene data show CDR1 as SQVTM and CDR2 as ANQGSEA. The CDR3 loop is CSSGTGGTGELFF. For the CDR3, the DNA is TGCAGCTCGGGGACAGGGGGCACCGGGGAGCTGTTTTTT.

This chain joins TRBV5-4 and TRBJ2-3; D perhaps matches TRBD2 (6 bases). Per the germline V gene, CDR1 is SGHNT and CDR2 is YYREEE (reference sequence). The CDR3 is 16 residues long. V was shortened by 4 bases and J by 0 bases, with 15 bases between the two germline ends. The CDR3 DNA reads as TGTGCCAGCAGCGGCGGGACTTGGACTAGCACAGATACGCAGTATTTT. Its translation: CASSGGTWTSTDTQYF.

This clone showed up just a few times. This chain links TRBV6-1 with TRBJ2-3; 8 nucleotides line up with TRBD1. The V gene end was trimmed by 4 bases and the J gene end by 4 bases; junction bases not matched to a gene: 7. Germline CDR1 and CDR2: MNHNS and SASEGT. This CDR3 contains 15 residues. The CDR3 DNA sequence: TGTGCCAGCAGTGGCAGGGGGCTGGAAGCAGATACGCAGTATTTT. Protein: CASSGRGLEADTQYF.

The CDR3 DNA reads as TGCGCCAGCAGCTTGGCCAGATGGCAGGGGGCGAACACTGAAGCTTTCTTT. Translation gives CASSLARWQGANTEAFF. The chain links TRBV5-1 to TRBJ1-1; 8 bases align to TRBD1. Germline V lookup: CDR1 SGHRS, CDR2 YFSETQ. After removal of 0 bases from V and 1 base from J, the junction contained 8 bases not matched to a gene. The CDR3 consists of 17 residues.